Each of the 18 T cell receptor beta chains below was sequenced from the same sample in a study of CD8 T cells in ankylosing spondylitis. For these receptors, no antigen is known. TCRdb reprocessed the 5' RACE reads with MiXCR, giving one entry per CDR3 protein. Seen here are approximately 500,000 distinct CDR3 sequences, roughly 13% observed once, and the top ten hold about 6.5%. Overall study results and limits: Roughly eight highly homologous variants made up a TCR beta motif that seemed to typify ankylosing spondylitis blood.

Sequenced: blood, either unsorted or a sorted T cell fraction (not recorded which). The receptors here all came from a male donor with ankylosing spondylitis.

The rearrangement joins TRBV11-2 to TRBJ2-7; D call uncertain. V was clipped by 6 bases and J by 6 bases, with 15 bases between them. The CDR3 sequence is 13 residues long. The germline V gene has CDR1 SGHAT and CDR2 FQNNGV. CDR3 in DNA: TGTGCCAGCAGGTTTCTAGGTCCCTTCGAGCAGTACTTC. Translating it yields CASRFLGPFEQYF.

This clonotype has just a few counts. J is TRBJ2-3 and V is TRBV2; 8 bases fit TRBD2. Unmatched junction bases numbered 4, after V lost 4 bases and J lost 4 bases. The length of the CDR3 is 14 residues. CDR1 is SNHLY, CDR2 FYNNEI, per germline. The CDR3: CASSAGLASDTQYF. The CDR3 DNA reads as TGTGCCAGCAGTGCCGGACTAGCATCAGATACGCAGTATTTT.

The V gene is TRBV7-8, the J gene TRBJ2-5; D may be TRBD2 (6 bases). Germline V gives CDR1 SGHVS, CDR2 FQNEAQ. V was pared by 5 bases and J by 5 bases, with 21 bases between. The CDR3 extends over 16 amino acids. CDR3: CASSRSHGGTRETQYF. CDR3 DNA: TGTGCCAGCAGCCGATCCCATGGGGGGACTCGTGAGACCCAGTACTTC.

The V and J genes are TRBV2 and TRBJ1-4; a possible D gene is TRBD1 (5 bases). V was pared by 8 bases and J by 5 bases, with 15 bases between. CDR1 is SNHLY and CDR2 is FYNNEI in the germline V gene. The CDR3 covers 14 residues. Here the CDR3 reads CASAQDGGNEKLFF. DNA for the CDR3: TGTGCCAGCGCCCAGGACGGGGGGAATGAAAAACTGTTTTTT. Full variable domain (remainder filled in from reference TRBV2 and TRBJ1-4): EPEVTQTPSHQVTQMGQEVILRCVPISNHLYFYWYRQILGQKVEFLVSFYNNEISEKSEIFDDQFSVERPDGSNFTLKIRSTKLEDSAMYFCASAQDGGNEKLFFGSGTQLSVL.

The V call is TRBV2, the J call TRBJ1-2; TRBD1 might be the D (5 bases). The CDR3 extends over 14 amino acids. Germline loops: CDR1 SNHLY, CDR2 FYNNEI. V was cut by 5 bases and J by 8 bases, with 18 bases left in between. CDR3 region: CASSPSPQGYGYTF. The CDR3 DNA sequence: TGTGCCAGCAGTCCCTCGCCTCAGGGTTACGGCTACACCTTC.

Ten or more counts support this clonotype. The rearrangement joins TRBV5-1 to TRBJ2-2, with D possibly TRBD2 on 6 matching bases. Germline CDR1 and CDR2: SGHRS and YFSETQ. The CDR3 runs 16 residues. Trimming took off 1 base at V and 0 bases at J, with 10 bases between the two ends. The CDR3 bases are TGCGCCAGCAGCTTGAACCTAGCGTCGAACACCGGGGAGCTGTTTTTT. Protein sequence: CASSLNLASNTGELFF.

Only a few counts were recorded for this clonotype. The V call is TRBV6-1, the J call TRBJ2-7; D uncertain. V lost 8 bases to trimming and J lost 4 bases, with 15 bases between them. The germline V gene has CDR1 MNHNS and CDR2 SASEGT. This CDR3 region has 13 residues. CDR3 nucleotide sequence: TGTGCCAGCCTCCCGCGGCGTGGTTACGAGCAGTACGTC. It encodes CASLPRRGYEQYV.

The rearrangement uses TRBV5-1 and TRBJ2-1, with TRBD2 identical over 10 bases. CDR1 SGHRS and CDR2 YFSETQ come from the germline V gene. V lost 0 bases and J lost 8; bases outside the gene matches: 8. This CDR3 has 16 amino acids. CDR3 sequence reads: CASSLGNGLAGDEQFF. Written as DNA, the CDR3 is TGCGCCAGCAGCTTGGGAAATGGTCTAGCGGGAGATGAGCAGTTCTTC.

This clonotype was picked up a small number of times. The V and J genes are TRBV24-1 and TRBJ2-1, with 16 nucleotides matching TRBD2. This CDR3 has 18 residues. The J segment lost 4 bases and the V segment lost 9 bases, leaving 11 bases of the junction unmatched. Germline lookup yields CDR1 KGHDR and CDR2 SFDVKD. CDR3 in amino acids: CATAQGTSGRARYNEQFF. CDR3 bases: TGTGCCACCGCTCAAGGGACTAGCGGGAGGGCCCGGTACAATGAGCAGTTCTTC.

The rearrangement links TRBV7-2 to TRBJ1-5; TRBD1 aligns across 10 bases. The germline V gene encodes CDR1 SGHTA and CDR2 FQGNSA. V lost 1 base to trimming and J lost 6 bases; unmatched junction nucleotides: 6. CDR3 length: 16 amino acids. Here the CDR3 reads CASSLVGDRGGQPQHF. DNA for the CDR3: TGTGCCAGCAGCTTAGTTGGGGACAGGGGTGGTCAGCCCCAGCATTTT.

This sequence joins TRBV29-1 and TRBJ2-7; D unresolved. CDR3 length equals 14 residues. Trimming removed 4 bases at V and 0 bases at J, with 13 bases between. The germline V gene encodes CDR1 SQVTM and CDR2 ANQGSEA. The CDR3 is CSVGVALHSYEQYF. CDR3 nucleotides: TGCAGCGTTGGGGTCGCGCTCCACTCCTACGAGCAGTACTTC.

The V call is TRBV18, the J call TRBJ2-7; TRBD2 agrees at 14 bases. Germline V gene data show CDR1 as KGHSH and CDR2 as LQKENI. Germline trimming cut 8 bases from V and 7 bases from J; bases unmatched to any gene: 7. The CDR3 has 14 amino acids. As DNA, the CDR3 is TGTGCCAGCCACGAGGGACTAGCGGGAGTTGAGCAGTACTTC. As protein: CASHEGLAGVEQYF.

The rearrangement joins TRBV4-1 to TRBJ2-1; TRBD2 agrees at 11 bases. Losses at the gene ends were 4 bases for V and 7 bases for J; bases not matched to a gene: 9. This CDR3 has 16 amino acids. From germline, CDR1 is MGHRA and CDR2 YSYEKL. In DNA, the CDR3 is TGCGCCAGCAGCCGTTCTAGCGGGAGGACGGGGAATGAGCAGTTCTTC. Its protein is CASSRSSGRTGNEQFF.

This chain connects TRBV27 to TRBJ1-3; 7 positions match TRBD1. Trimming took 2 bases from V and 7 from J; bases not matched to a gene: 8. The CDR3 extends over 15 amino acids. Germline V gives CDR1 MNHEY, CDR2 SMNVEV (reference sequence). CDR3 in DNA: TGTGCCAGCAGTTTACGGGCAGGGGGGTTGAACACCATATATTTT. This codes for CASSLRAGGLNTIYF.

V is TRBV20-1 and J is TRBJ2-2; TRBD2 matches at 9 bases. Germline V gene sequence: CDR1 DFQATT, CDR2 SNEGSKA (reference sequence). The CDR3 has 16 amino acids. The trim removed 6 bases at V and 2 bases at J, leaving 10 bases unmatched. The CDR3 protein is CSALGSGRRNTGELFF. CDR3 bases: TGCAGTGCCCTGGGTAGCGGGAGAAGAAACACCGGGGAGCTGTTTTTT.

V and J are TRBV5-8 and TRBJ2-3; D is possibly TRBD2 (5 bases). Germline V lookup: CDR1 SGHTS, CDR2 YDEGEE. The CDR3 contains 17 residues. V shed 4 bases and J shed 0 bases, with 18 bases lying between them. The CDR3, as DNA: TGTGCCAGCAGCATCGACCGGGGATCCTCTAGCACAGATACGCAGTATTTT. Translated: CASSIDRGSSSTDTQYF.

The chain joins TRBV30 to TRBJ1-2; no reliable D call. V gave up 4 bases and J gave up 3 bases, with 9 bases separating them. Germline CDR1 and CDR2: GTSNPN and SVGIG (reference sequence). This CDR3 spans 12 amino acids. The CDR3 nucleotides are TGTGCCTGGAAGGCGGACTACTATGGCTACACCTTC. Translated, it gives CAWKADYYGYTF.

This clonotype has at least ten counts. The chain carries TRBV10-3 and TRBJ1-6; the D gene is possibly TRBD1 (5 bases). The CDR3 is made up of 15 amino acids. Looked up from germline, CDR1 is ENHRY and CDR2 is SYGVKD. Trimming stripped 4 bases from V and 10 bases from J, with 17 bases between. CDR3 nucleotides: TGTGCCATCAGTGGGGGGGGTACAGCTTCCTCACCCCTCCACTTT. This translates into CAISGGGTASSPLHF.